A selection of T cell receptor beta chains follows, all from one sample in a study of blood T cell repertoires in COVID-19. The table came from immunoSEQ multiplex PCR; TCRdb's copy has only in-frame clones and leaves some out. The sample includes some 330,000 clones, roughly 90% seen only once; the top ten take less than 20%. What was sequenced was PBMCs or T cells enriched from blood (not recorded which). All receptors come from a woman aged 25 to 45 who had recovered from COVID-19. Each CDR3 is given with its conserved first and last residue. D genes are given only for firm matches. Clone size is given for some rows only: seen once, a few or many times, or a class if the clone is expanded.

j_gene,v_gene,d_gene,abundance,CDR3aa,CDR3nt
TRBJ2-1,TRBV7-3,TRBD2,NA,CASSQTGTTNEQFF,TGTGCCAGCAGCCAAACCGGGACTACCAATGAGCAGTTCTTC
TRBJ2-7,TRBV7-9,TRBD1,NA,CASSLMGGDRGREMYF,TGTGCCAGCAGCTTAATGGGCGGCGACAGGGGCCGCGAGATGTACTTC
TRBJ1-1,TRBV5-1,NA,NA,CASIEGRANTEAFF,TGCGCCAGCATCGAAGGCAGGGCGAACACTGAAGCTTTCTTT
TRBJ1-5,TRBV19,TRBD1,once,CASSRQGYNQPQHF,TGTGCCAGTAGTAGACAGGGCTACAATCAGCCCCAGCATTTT
TRBJ1-5,TRBV28,NA,NA,CASSALGGEPQHF,TGTGCCAGCAGCGCGCTAGGGGGGGAGCCCCAGCATTTT
TRBJ2-1,TRBV18,NA,NA,CASSPQPPREQFF,TGTGCCAGCTCACCACAACCCCCGCGTGAGCAGTTCTTC
TRBJ2-7,TRBV19,NA,NA,CASSVQGYGYEQYF,TGTGCCAGTAGCGTACAGGGATATGGTTACGAGCAGTACTTC
TRBJ1-4,TRBV9,NA,NA,CASSEQGNEKLFF,TGTGCCAGCAGCGAACAGGGTAATGAAAAACTGTTTTTT
TRBJ2-5,TRBV12-3/TRBV12-4,NA,NA,CASSFGGLETQYF,TGTGCCAGCAGTTTTGGGGGCCTGGAGACCCAGTACTTC
TRBJ1-4,TRBV7-9,NA,NA,CASSPPWGLGNEKLFF,TGTGCCAGCAGCCCCCCATGGGGGCTAGGGAATGAAAAACTGTTTTTT
TRBJ1-4,TRBV7-2,NA,once,CASSLEGARSEKLFF,TGTGCCAGCAGCTTAGAAGGGGCGAGGAGTGAAAAACTGTTTTTT
TRBJ2-1,TRBV2,TRBD1,NA,CATFPFRDRGRDEQFF,TGTGCCACCTTCCCCTTCCGGGACAGGGGGAGGGATGAGCAGTTCTTC
TRBJ2-3,TRBV7-2,NA,NA,CASSSFTDTQYF,TGTGCCAGCAGCTCTTTCACAGATACGCAGTATTTT
TRBJ2-5,TRBV4-1,NA,once,CASSPEGAIGQETQYF,TGCGCCAGCAGCCCCGAGGGCGCGATCGGACAAGAGACCCAGTACTTC
TRBJ1-1,TRBV5-1,TRBD1,NA,CASSPRQGFTEAFF,TGCGCCAGCAGCCCGCGACAGGGGTTCACTGAAGCTTTCTTT
TRBJ2-3,TRBV28,TRBD1,NA,CAMRTGGLVGGIGTDTQYF,TGTGCCATGCGGACAGGGGGCCTGGTAGGCGGGATTGGCACAGATACGCAGTATTTT
TRBJ1-3,TRBV18,NA,NA,CASSQSPAGPNTIYF,TGTGCCAGCTCCCAAAGCCCTGCTGGGCCCAACACCATATATTTT
TRBJ2-3,TRBV7-2,NA,NA,CASSVTGPGTDTQYF,TGTGCCAGCAGCGTAACAGGGCCTGGGACAGATACGCAGTATTTT
TRBJ2-3,TRBV5-1,NA,once,CASSLPGDADTQYF,TGCGCCAGCAGCTTGCCAGGGGATGCAGATACGCAGTATTTT
TRBJ1-2,TRBV7-2,TRBD1,NA,CASSFGQGNYGYTF,TGTGCCAGCAGCTTCGGACAGGGGAACTATGGCTACACCTTC
TRBJ1-5,TRBV10-3,NA,NA,CAITEGGGNSNQPQHF,TGTGCCATCACCGAGGGGGGGGGAAATAGCAATCAGCCCCAGCATTTT
TRBJ2-1,TRBV30,NA,NA,CAWWDNYNEQFF,TGTGCCTGGTGGGACAACTACAATGAGCAGTTCTTC
TRBJ1-5,TRBV21-1,NA,NA,CAPRGKCQPQHF,TGTGCCCCGAGGGGGAAATGTCAGCCCCAGCATTTT
TRBJ1-4,TRBV29-1,NA,NA,CSVFLSTNEKLFF,TGCAGCGTCTTCTTATCAACTAATGAAAAACTGTTTTTT
TRBJ2-1,TRBV15,TRBD2,NA,CATSREFSTGTSGANEQFF,TGTGCCACCAGCAGAGAATTTTCAACCGGGACTAGCGGGGCAAATGAGCAGTTCTTC
TRBJ2-2,TRBV3-1/TRBV3-2,TRBD1,NA,CASSRTGATGELFF,TGTGCCAGCAGTCGAACAGGGGCCACCGGGGAGCTGTTTTTT
TRBJ2-2,TRBV2,NA,many,CASRPPPEFVNTGELFF,TGTGCCAGCAGGCCCCCTCCGGAGTTCGTGAACACCGGGGAGCTGTTTTTT
TRBJ1-2,TRBV7-2,NA,NA,CASSLDSNYGYTF,TGTGCCAGCAGCTTAGACAGTAACTATGGCTACACCTTC
TRBJ1-4,TRBV3-1/TRBV3-2,NA,NA,CASRGTPNEKLFF,TGTGCCAGTCGGGGGACTCCCAATGAAAAACTGTTTTTT
TRBJ1-1,TRBV29-1,NA,NA,CSVEEGWDTEAFF,TGCAGCGTTGAGGAGGGTTGGGACACTGAAGCTTTCTTT
TRBJ1-1,TRBV30,NA,NA,CAWIRENTEAFF,TGTGCCTGGATTCGCGAGAACACTGAAGCTTTCTTT
TRBJ2-3,TRBV3-1/TRBV3-2,TRBD2,NA,CASSQQLSGGAVTDTQYF,TGTGCCAGCAGCCAACAGTTGAGCGGGGGGGCTGTCACAGATACGCAGTATTTT
TRBJ1-1,TRBV5-1,NA,NA,CASSGEFGNTEAFF,TGCGCCAGCAGCGGGGAGTTCGGGAACACTGAAGCTTTCTTT
TRBJ1-2,TRBV18,NA,NA,CASSPPSRGLYGYTF,TGTGCCAGCTCACCACCGTCGAGAGGCCTCTATGGCTACACCTTC
TRBJ2-5,TRBV9,NA,once,CASSPGTQETQYF,TGTGCCAGCAGCCCGGGGACACAAGAGACCCAGTACTTC
TRBJ1-1,TRBV29-1,NA,NA,CSVEYQANINTEAFF,TGCAGCGTTGAGTACCAGGCTAACATCAACACTGAAGCTTTCTTT
TRBJ2-7,TRBV29-1,TRBD2,NA,CSVGAGEFPSYEQYF,TGCAGCGTTGGAGCGGGAGAATTCCCCTCCTACGAGCAGTACTTC
TRBJ2-7,TRBV18,NA,once,CASSPSGPTLSYEQYF,TGTGCCAGCTCACCCAGCGGACCCACTTTATCCTACGAGCAGTACTTC
TRBJ2-5,TRBV6-5,NA,NA,CASSFQGLGETQYF,TGTGCCAGCAGTTTCCAGGGATTGGGGGAGACCCAGTACTTC
TRBJ2-2,TRBV9,TRBD2,NA,CASSVGSSGSGRELFF,TGTGCCAGCAGCGTAGGGTCTAGCGGGAGCGGCCGGGAGCTGTTTTTT
TRBJ2-1,TRBV28,NA,NA,CASSLSSFEQFF,TGTGCCAGCAGTTTGTCTAGCTTTGAGCAGTTCTTC
TRBJ2-7,TRBV7-9,TRBD1,NA,CASSSGTVSYEQYF,TGTGCCAGCAGCTCCGGGACAGTCTCCTACGAGCAGTACTTC
TRBJ2-5,TRBV28,TRBD1,NA,CASSSPTGGGSGTQYF,TGTGCCAGCAGTTCCCCGACAGGGGGCGGCAGCGGGACCCAGTACTTC
TRBJ2-4,TRBV5-4,NA,few,CASSLVGQRNIQYF,TGTGCCAGCAGCTTGGTTGGACAGCGAAACATTCAGTACTTC
TRBJ2-3,TRBV5-5,TRBD2,NA,CASSHRTSVDTQYF,TGTGCCAGCAGCCACCGGACTAGCGTGGATACGCAGTATTTT
TRBJ2-7,TRBV10-3,TRBD2,NA,CAISQLAGGPVGEQYF,TGTGCCATCAGTCAACTAGCGGGAGGGCCTGTTGGAGAGCAGTACTTC
TRBJ1-2,TRBV19,TRBD1,NA,CASSRDRGRSYGYTF,TGTGCCAGTAGTAGGGACAGGGGAAGGAGCTATGGCTACACCTTC
TRBJ2-5,TRBV3-1/TRBV3-2,TRBD2,NA,CASSPRLAGGETQYF,TGTGCCAGCAGCCCAAGACTAGCGGGAGGGGAGACCCAGTACTTC